This T cell receptor (beta chain) was recorded in a study of blood T cell repertoires in COVID-19 (dated by TCRdb to between 2020 and 2021). For the study in its entirety: Collaborator samples came from the United States, Italy and Spain and covered acute and convalescent phases of COVID-19. The prospective study material was composed of cDNA or gDNA derived from T cells, B-cell-depleted T cells, or PBMCs. Deeply sampled blood TCRbeta repertoires from subjects exposed to, actively infected with, or recovered from COVID-19 were included in the dataset. The repertoires were released in a freely available public database intended as a resource for research on the immune response to SARS-CoV-2. Samples came from the ongoing ImmuneRACE study (first 160 participants) plus 1,254 subjects from 6 global collaborators. Nearly every sample came with metadata listing a de-identified subject ID, COVID-19 status, age in years and sex. HLA class I and class II types, where available, came from metadata supplied by the sample provider rather than from assay-based typing.

Results and caveats for the whole study, not just this receptor: How much clinical and demographic metadata was included differed by source and by participant, and the metadata was provided uncurated.

The V end gives up 5 bases and the J end 6 bases, leaving 21 bases in the junction not matched to a gene. CDR1 and CDR2 are read off the germline V gene as KGHSH and LQKENI. The CDR3 runs 19 amino acids, cysteine and phenylalanine included. The sequence is cut down to CDR3 DNA, 57 bases in frame from base 1. TCRbeta CDR3 regions were amplified from genomic DNA by means of the immunoSEQ Assay, a bias-controlled multiplex PCR. In the paper's pipeline: Within the assay, amplification of reference gene primers was used to estimate how many nucleated cells each sample contained. To quantify the absolute abundance of each unique TCRbeta CDR3 rearrangement, sequence reads were collapsed and filtered. For each sample, productive Simpson clonality was calculated as the square root of Simpson's diversity index over productive rearrangements. The table comes from immuneACCESS by way of TCRdb, which keeps in-frame sequences with V and J called. Part of the clones is missing from these tables; in studies checked, under half for an unresolved V gene and the rest for unknown reasons. V and J calls and clone size are as listed in that table; D and trimming were resolved from the DNA. The sample includes tens of thousands of clones, with approximately 87% observed a single time. The ten most abundant clones make up 5.5% to 7.5% of the sample.

Whole blood was collected in K2EDTA tubes by collaborating institutions according to the institutions' own protocols. For TCRbeta analysis, collaborator samples were shipped as frozen whole blood, as isolated PBMCs, or as DNA extracted from either sample type. On this clone itself: Its antigen specificity is not known. The sample holds no much larger clone one base away, and base qualities are not on file.

Sequenced sample: peripheral blood. Recombination connected TRBV18 to TRBJ2-2, with 7 junctional bases fitting TRBD2. The receptor's source is an older woman with acute or convalescent COVID-19. The CDR3: CASSARTIFGGRWAGELFF. The bases read TGTGCCAGCTCAGCCCGGACCATTTTCGGCGGGAGATGGGCCGGGGAGCTGTTTTTT.